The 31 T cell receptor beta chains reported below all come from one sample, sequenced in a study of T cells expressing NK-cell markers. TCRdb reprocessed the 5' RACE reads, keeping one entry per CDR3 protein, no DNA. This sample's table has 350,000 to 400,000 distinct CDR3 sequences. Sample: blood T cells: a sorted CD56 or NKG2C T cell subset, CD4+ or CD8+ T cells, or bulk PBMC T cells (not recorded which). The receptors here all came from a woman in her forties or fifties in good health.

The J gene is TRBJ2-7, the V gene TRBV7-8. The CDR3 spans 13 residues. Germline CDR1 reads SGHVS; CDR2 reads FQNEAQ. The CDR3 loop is CASSRTVDYEQYF.

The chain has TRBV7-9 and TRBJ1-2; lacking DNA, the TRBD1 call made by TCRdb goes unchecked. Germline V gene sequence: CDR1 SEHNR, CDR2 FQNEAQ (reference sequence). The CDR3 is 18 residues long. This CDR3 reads CASSLAGTGGAPDYGYTF.

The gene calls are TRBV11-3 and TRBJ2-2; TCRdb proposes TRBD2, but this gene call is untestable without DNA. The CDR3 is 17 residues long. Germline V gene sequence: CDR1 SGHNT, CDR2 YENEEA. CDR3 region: CASSLALAGVSTGELFF.

The CDR3 is CSVRLAGGRAETQYF. The V gene is TRBV29-1, the J gene TRBJ2-5; TCRdb picks TRBD2, but there is no DNA to check that call. Looked up from germline, CDR1 is SQVTM and CDR2 is ANQGSEA. The CDR3 runs to 15 residues. Full variable domain (missing parts from reference TRBV29-1 and TRBJ2-5): SAVISQKPSRDICQRGTSLTIQCQVDSQVTMMFWYRQQPGQSLTLIATANQGSEATYESGFVIDKFPISRPNLTFSTLTVSNMSPEDSSIYLCSVRLAGGRAETQYFGPGTRLLVL.

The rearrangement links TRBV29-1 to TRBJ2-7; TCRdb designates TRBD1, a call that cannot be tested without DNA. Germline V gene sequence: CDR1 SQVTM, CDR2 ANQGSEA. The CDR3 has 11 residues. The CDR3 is CSADGGYEQYF.

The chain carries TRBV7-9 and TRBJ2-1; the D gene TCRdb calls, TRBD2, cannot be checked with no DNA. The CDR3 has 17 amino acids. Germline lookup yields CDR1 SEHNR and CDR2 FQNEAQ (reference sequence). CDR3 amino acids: CASSTLAGGPTYNEQFF.

The CDR3: CASRLADTYEQYF. The rearrangement joins TRBV27 to TRBJ2-7; TCRdb gives TRBD2 as the D gene, but with no DNA this cannot be confirmed. CDR1 and CDR2 (germline): MNHEY, SMNVEV (reference sequence). The CDR3 is 13 amino acids.

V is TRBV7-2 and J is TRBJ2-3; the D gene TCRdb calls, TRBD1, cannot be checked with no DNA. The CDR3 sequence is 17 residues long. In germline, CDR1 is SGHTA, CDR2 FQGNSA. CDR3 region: CASSLSSAGSLTDTQYF.

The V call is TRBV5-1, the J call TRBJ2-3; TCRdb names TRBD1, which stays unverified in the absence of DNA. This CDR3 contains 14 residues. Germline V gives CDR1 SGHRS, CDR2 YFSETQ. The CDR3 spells CASQPPGILDTQYF.

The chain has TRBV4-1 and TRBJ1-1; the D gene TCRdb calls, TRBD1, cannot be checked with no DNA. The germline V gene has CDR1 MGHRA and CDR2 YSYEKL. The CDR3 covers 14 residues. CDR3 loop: CASSQETGSTEAFF.

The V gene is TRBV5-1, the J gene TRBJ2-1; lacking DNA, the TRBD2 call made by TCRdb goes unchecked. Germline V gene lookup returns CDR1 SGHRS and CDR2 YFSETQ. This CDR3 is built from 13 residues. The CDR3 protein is CATKLAEYNEQFF.

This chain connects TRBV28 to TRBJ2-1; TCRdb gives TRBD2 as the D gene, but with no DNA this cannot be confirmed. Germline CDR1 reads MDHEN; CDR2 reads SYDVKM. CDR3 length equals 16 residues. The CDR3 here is CASSTRTSGRNNEQFF.

The CDR3 reads CASKWTGGINNEQFF. The V call is TRBV12-3 or TRBV12-4, the J call TRBJ2-1; with no DNA, the TCRdb D assignment of TRBD1 cannot be verified. CDR3 length: 15 residues.

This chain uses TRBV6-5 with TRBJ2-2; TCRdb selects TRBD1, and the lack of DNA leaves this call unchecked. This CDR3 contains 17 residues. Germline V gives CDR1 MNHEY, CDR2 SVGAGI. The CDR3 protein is CASSAPSGGVNTGELFF.

The CDR3 sequence: CASSPDEGGNQPQHF. The chain recombines TRBV18 with TRBJ1-5; the TCRdb D gene call, TRBD1, has no DNA to confirm it. The CDR3 is 15 residues long. Germline assignment: CDR1 KGHSH and CDR2 LQKENI.

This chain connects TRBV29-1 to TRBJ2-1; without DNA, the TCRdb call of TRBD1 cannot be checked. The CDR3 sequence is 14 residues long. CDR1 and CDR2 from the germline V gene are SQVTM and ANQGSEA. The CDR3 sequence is CSLNTGGSGNEQFF.

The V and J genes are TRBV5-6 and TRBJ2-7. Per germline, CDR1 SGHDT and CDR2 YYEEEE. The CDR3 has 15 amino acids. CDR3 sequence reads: CASSLDGGRYYEQYF.

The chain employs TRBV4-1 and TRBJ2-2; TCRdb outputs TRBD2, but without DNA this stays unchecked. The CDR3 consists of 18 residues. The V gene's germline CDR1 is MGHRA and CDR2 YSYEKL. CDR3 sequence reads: CASSQGWTSGTNTGELFF.

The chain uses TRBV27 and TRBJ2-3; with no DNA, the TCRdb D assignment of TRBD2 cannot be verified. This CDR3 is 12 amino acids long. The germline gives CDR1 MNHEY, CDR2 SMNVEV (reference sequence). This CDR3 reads CASSPRGLPQYF.

CDR3 sequence reads: CASSRTPGDEQYF. The chain employs TRBV19 and TRBJ2-7. The germline V gene has CDR1 LNHDA and CDR2 SQIVND (reference sequence). The CDR3 runs to 13 residues.

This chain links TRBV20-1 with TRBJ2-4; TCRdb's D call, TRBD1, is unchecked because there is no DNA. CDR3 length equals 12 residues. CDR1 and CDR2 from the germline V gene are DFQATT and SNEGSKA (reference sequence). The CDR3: CSARETENIQYF.

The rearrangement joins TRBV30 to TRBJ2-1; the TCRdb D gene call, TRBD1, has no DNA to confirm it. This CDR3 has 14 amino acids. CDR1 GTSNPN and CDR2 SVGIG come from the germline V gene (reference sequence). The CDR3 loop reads CAWGRQGFEDEQFF.

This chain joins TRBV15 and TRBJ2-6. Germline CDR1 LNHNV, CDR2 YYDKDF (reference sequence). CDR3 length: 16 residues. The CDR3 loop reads CATSRGAAAGANVLTF.

CDR3 residues: CASSLRPASGRRTQFF. This chain joins TRBV12-3 or TRBV12-4 and TRBJ2-1; with no DNA, the TCRdb D assignment of TRBD2 cannot be verified. The length of the CDR3 is 16 residues.

This chain's CDR3 is CAISGAVGWTDTQYF. This chain joins TRBV10-3 and TRBJ2-3; TCRdb indicates TRBD2, and absent DNA this call remains unverified. The CDR3 loop spans 15 amino acids. The germline V gene has CDR1 ENHRY and CDR2 SYGVKD.

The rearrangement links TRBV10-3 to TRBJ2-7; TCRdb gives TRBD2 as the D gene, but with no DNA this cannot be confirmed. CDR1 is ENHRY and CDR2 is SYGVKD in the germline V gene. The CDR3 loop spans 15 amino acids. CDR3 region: CAISESSGAGYEQYF.

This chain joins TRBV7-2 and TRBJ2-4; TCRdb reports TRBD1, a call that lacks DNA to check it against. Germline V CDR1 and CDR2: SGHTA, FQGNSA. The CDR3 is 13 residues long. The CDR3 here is CASSGGGQNIQYF. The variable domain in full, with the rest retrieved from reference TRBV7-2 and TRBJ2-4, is GAGVSQSPSNKVTEKGKDVELRCDPISGHTALYWYRQSLGQGLEFLIYFQGNSAPDKSGLPSDRFSAERTGGSVSTLTIQRTQQEDSAVYLCASSGGGQNIQYFGAGTRLSVL.

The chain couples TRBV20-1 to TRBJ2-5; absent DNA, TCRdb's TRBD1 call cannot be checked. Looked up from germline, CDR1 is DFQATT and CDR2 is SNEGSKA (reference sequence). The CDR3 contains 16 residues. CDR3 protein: CSARPPGQGIQETQYF.

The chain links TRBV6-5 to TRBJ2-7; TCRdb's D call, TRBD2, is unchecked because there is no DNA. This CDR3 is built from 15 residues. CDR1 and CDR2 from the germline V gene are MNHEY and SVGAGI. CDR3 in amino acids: CASGPLTAATLEQYF.

This CDR3 reads CASSLPSGKADTQYF. The genes are TRBV7-8 and TRBJ2-3; checking the TCRdb D call of TRBD2 is not possible without DNA. Germline V gene data show CDR1 as SGHVS and CDR2 as FQNEAQ. CDR3 length: 15 amino acids.

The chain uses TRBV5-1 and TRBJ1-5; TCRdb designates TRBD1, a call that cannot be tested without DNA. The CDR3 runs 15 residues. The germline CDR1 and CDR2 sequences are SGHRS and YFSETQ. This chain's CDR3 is CASSLEGQVNQPQHF.